This is a list of T cell receptor beta chains from one sample in a study of T cell repertoires in cytomegalovirus infection. Antigens for these TCRs are unknown. TCRdb fed the reads into MiXCR, producing one record per CDR3 protein. In the table there are around 750,000 distinct CDR3 sequences, about 31% of which are singletons. The sequencing used cultured CD8+ T cells from PBMCs, collected from culture after CMV antigen stimulation. These receptors all come from a human donor in good health (CMV status not recorded). Some clones in this sample may be carry-over from other donors' samples. Both conserved end residues are part of each CDR3. D genes are given only for firm matches. Expanded clones are given a class, and other clones once, few, many or no size at all.

size,D,J,V,CDR3,DNA
few,.,TRBJ2-3,TRBV7-2,CASSAPLYTDTQYF,TGTGCCAGCAGCGCCCCATTGTACACAGATACGCAGTATTTT
.,.,TRBJ1-1,TRBV6-1,CASSEGGPNTEAFF,TGTGCCAGCAGTGAAGGGGGACCCAACACTGAAGCTTTCTTT
many,TRBD1,TRBJ1-2,TRBV6-5,CASSPTGMEGYTF,TGTGCCAGCAGTCCGACAGGGATGGAGGGCTACACCTTC
few,TRBD1,TRBJ1-5,TRBV6-2/TRBV6-3,CASNPGQGRQPQHF,TGTGCCAGCAACCCGGGACAGGGACGTCAGCCCCAGCATTTT
.,TRBD2,TRBJ2-1,TRBV11-3,CASSQTGLAGGLGSNEQFF,TGTGCCAGCAGCCAAACTGGACTAGCGGGGGGGCTTGGGTCCAATGAGCAGTTCTTC
few,.,TRBJ2-7,TRBV6-5,CASSLAPQGAEQYF,TGTGCCAGCAGTTTGGCACCCCAAGGAGCCGAGCAGTACTTC
.,.,TRBJ1-5,TRBV11-2,CASSLGRGGYSNQPQHF,TGTGCCAGCAGCTTGGGGAGGGGGGGTTATAGCAATCAGCCCCAGCATTTT
few,.,TRBJ2-5,TRBV5-4,CASSLVSGVGEETQYF,TGTGCCAGCAGCTTGGTATCCGGTGTCGGGGAAGAGACCCAGTACTTC
few,.,TRBJ2-1,TRBV27,CASSLGWGAAYNEQFF,TGTGCCAGCAGTTTAGGGTGGGGGGCGGCCTACAATGAGCAGTTCTTC
.,TRBD1,TRBJ1-2,TRBV27,CASSSGTANYHGYTF,TGTGCCAGCAGTTCCGGGACAGCTAACTATCATGGCTACACCTTC
few,.,TRBJ2-7,TRBV19,CASSMSREFWEQYF,TGTGCCAGTAGTATGTCTAGGGAGTTCTGGGAGCAGTACTTC
few,.,TRBJ1-2,TRBV4-1,CASSQGFDGYTF,TGCGCCAGCAGCCAAGGTTTCGATGGCTACACCTTC
few,TRBD1,TRBJ1-5,TRBV4-1,CASSQDAIGTAHQPQHF,TGCGCCAGCAGCCAAGATGCAATTGGGACAGCCCATCAGCCCCAGCATTTT
.,TRBD1,TRBJ2-1,TRBV11-3,CASSSTGTGLNEQFF,TGTGCCAGCAGCTCGACCGGGACAGGGCTCAATGAGCAGTTCTTC
few,.,TRBJ1-1,TRBV11-2,CASSLEGGGPEAFF,TGTGCCAGCAGCTTAGAAGGGGGAGGACCTGAAGCTTTCTTT
few,.,TRBJ2-3,TRBV12-3/TRBV12-4,CASIAPGLGGTDTQYF,TGTGCCAGCATCGCCCCCGGACTAGGGGGTACAGATACGCAGTATTTT
few,.,TRBJ2-2,TRBV2,CASSEAVPQDYRNTGELFF,TGTGCCAGCAGTGAAGCGGTCCCACAGGACTACAGAAACACCGGGGAGCTGTTTTTT
.,TRBD2,TRBJ2-3,TRBV2,CASPSGTSGTDTQYF,TGTGCCAGCCCTTCTGGGACTAGCGGGACAGATACGCAGTATTTT
few,.,TRBJ1-1,TRBV5-6,CASSTFPGRGSNTEAFF,TGTGCCAGCAGCACCTTCCCGGGGAGGGGCTCGAACACTGAAGCTTTCTTT
few,.,TRBJ2-5,TRBV7-8,CASSPEGPRRETQYF,TGTGCCAGCAGCCCCGAAGGGCCTAGGAGAGAGACCCAGTACTTC
many,TRBD2,TRBJ2-3,TRBV7-8,CASIGTSGADTQYF,TGTGCCAGCATCGGGACTAGCGGGGCAGATACGCAGTATTTT
.,.,TRBJ1-4,TRBV27,CASRWGEKLFF,TGTGCCAGCAGATGGGGAGAAAAACTGTTTTTT
many,TRBD2,TRBJ2-5,TRBV7-8,CASIDSGGARETQYF,TGTGCCAGCATCGATAGCGGGGGGGCCAGGGAGACCCAGTACTTC
.,.,TRBJ2-3,TRBV4-1,CASSHPRTESTDTQYF,TGCGCCAGCAGCCATCCCCGGACAGAAAGCACAGATACGCAGTATTTT
many,TRBD2,TRBJ2-5,TRBV4-3,CASSQGWNSGAQETQYF,TGCGCCAGCAGCCAAGGTTGGAATAGCGGGGCCCAAGAGACCCAGTACTTC
.,.,TRBJ2-1,TRBV27,CASSLQGNRYEQFF,TGTGCCAGCAGTTTGCAGGGGAACCGCTATGAGCAGTTCTTC
.,TRBD2,TRBJ2-1,TRBV10-3,CAISADGLAGARDEQFF,TGTGCCATCAGTGCGGACGGACTAGCGGGGGCCCGGGATGAGCAGTTCTTC
many,TRBD2,TRBJ2-1,TRBV24-1,CATRTSGGGALNEQFF,TGTGCCACCAGAACGTCTGGCGGGGGGGCCCTGAATGAGCAGTTCTTC
few,.,TRBJ1-1,TRBV7-8,CASSLAFGGNTEAFF,TGTGCCAGCAGCTTAGCGTTCGGGGGGAACACTGAAGCTTTCTTT
.,.,TRBJ2-3,TRBV12-5,CASGFGDIGTADTQYF,TGTGCTAGTGGTTTTGGGGATATCGGTACGGCAGATACGCAGTATTTT
.,.,TRBJ2-5,TRBV7-6,CASSLGYGQGTQYF,TGTGCCAGCAGCTTAGGTTACGGGCAGGGTACCCAGTACTTC
.,.,TRBJ1-1,TRBV19,CASRKSIEAFF,TGTGCCAGTCGAAAGAGTATTGAAGCTTTCTTT
.,.,TRBJ2-1,TRBV5-6,CASSLVQNEQFF,TGTGCCAGCAGCTTGGTACAGAATGAGCAGTTCTTC
few,.,TRBJ1-6,TRBV27,CASSYGVGGSPLHF,TGTGCCAGCAGTTATGGAGTTGGTGGTTCACCCCTCCACTTT
.,.,TRBJ2-7,TRBV5-4,CASSLLEETYEQYF,TGTGCCAGCAGCTTGCTGGAGGAAACCTACGAGCAGTACTTC
few,TRBD1,TRBJ2-7,TRBV15,CATSRAGQGDSAPYEQYF,TGTGCCACCAGCAGAGCAGGACAGGGGGACTCGGCGCCCTACGAGCAGTACTTC
.,.,TRBJ1-2,TRBV20-1,CSAPEFGPPRGAGNYGYTF,TGCAGTGCTCCAGAGTTTGGACCCCCCCGAGGAGCAGGCAACTATGGCTACACCTTC
few,.,TRBJ1-5,TRBV4-1,CASSPASTDSNQPQHF,TGCGCCAGCAGCCCAGCCTCCACAGATAGCAATCAGCCCCAGCATTTT
.,TRBD2,TRBJ2-5,TRBV7-9,CASSLSGMAGGKETQYF,TGTGCCAGCAGCTTAAGCGGTATGGCGGGGGGCAAAGAGACCCAGTACTTC
few,.,TRBJ2-5,TRBV12-3/TRBV12-4,CASGFGGGQETQYF,TGTGCCAGCGGCTTCGGGGGCGGACAAGAGACCCAGTACTTC
.,.,TRBJ1-3,TRBV7-9,CASSLARDSGNTIYF,TGTGCCAGCAGCTTAGCGAGAGACTCTGGAAACACCATATATTTT
.,.,TRBJ2-3,TRBV20-1,CRTGEYTDTQYF,TGCAGAACGGGGGAGTACACAGATACGCAGTATTTT
.,TRBD1,TRBJ1-4,TRBV7-6,CTSSHDRVNEKLFF,TGTACCAGCAGCCACGACAGGGTGAATGAAAAACTGTTTTTT
.,.,TRBJ2-1,TRBV4-1,CASSQITSFESSYNEQFF,TGCGCCAGCAGCCAGATAACTAGCTTTGAGAGCTCCTACAATGAGCAGTTCTTC
.,TRBD2,TRBJ2-3,TRBV4-1,CASSQEASGGFDTQYF,TGCGCCAGCAGCCAAGAAGCTAGCGGGGGGTTTGATACGCAGTATTTT
few,.,TRBJ2-4,TRBV6-2/TRBV6-3,CASSSSVLAKNIQYF,.
.,.,TRBJ1-3,TRBV6-6,CASSYSADYSGNTIYF,TGTGCCAGCAGTTACTCGGCAGACTACTCTGGAAACACCATATATTTT
.,.,TRBJ2-5,TRBV2,CASSEALRGRETQYF,TGTGCCAGCAGTGAAGCGCTTCGAGGACGGGAGACCCAGTACTTC
.,TRBD1,TRBJ2-1,TRBV7-6,CASSFGTGSSYNEQFF,TGTGCCAGCAGCTTCGGGACAGGGAGTTCCTACAATGAGCAGTTCTTC
.,.,TRBJ2-5,TRBV18,CASSPTLIGKETQYF,TGTGCCAGCTCACCCACGTTGATCGGGAAAGAGACCCAGTACTTC
.,TRBD1,TRBJ1-1,TRBV27,CASAWGTGRVGNTEAFF,TGTGCCAGCGCATGGGGGACAGGGCGGGTGGGGAACACTGAAGCTTTCTTT
.,TRBD2,TRBJ2-1,TRBV7-6,CVSSPGGGAPYNEQFF,TGTGTCAGCAGCCCAGGCGGGGGGGCCCCCTACAATGAGCAGTTCTTC
.,.,TRBJ1-5,TRBV28,CASSLAGHFNQPQHF,TGTGCCAGCAGTTTAGCGGGACACTTCAATCAGCCCCAGCATTTT
.,.,TRBJ2-3,TRBV2,CASTKEGRMVDTQYF,TGTGCCAGCACAAAGGAGGGGAGAATGGTAGATACGCAGTATTTT
.,.,TRBJ2-3,TRBV12-3/TRBV12-4,CASSFLAGYADTQYF,TGTGCCAGCAGTTTCTTGGCAGGGTACGCAGATACGCAGTATTTT
few,.,TRBJ2-3,TRBV28,CASSLRTVTGSTDTQYF,TGTGCCAGCAGTTTAAGGACTGTCACAGGCAGCACAGATACGCAGTATTTT
many,.,TRBJ2-1,TRBV7-2,CASRHRGGANEQFF,TGTGCCAGCCGTCATAGAGGGGGGGCCAATGAGCAGTTCTTC
.,.,TRBJ1-1,TRBV19,CASSIGHLQGMNTEAFF,TGTGCCAGTAGTATAGGACATCTCCAGGGTATGAACACTGAAGCTTTCTTT